The 28 T cell receptor beta chains below come from one sample, sequenced in a study of CD8 T cells in Susac syndrome. About 0.5 to 1 ug RNA was reverse transcribed with random hexamers. One entry per CDR3 protein, called by TCRdb with MiXCR from the immunoSEQ multiplex PCR reads. The sample holds under 200,000 distinct CDR3 sequences, roughly 96% seen once. The sequencing input was CD4+ T cells from PBMCs. Receptor source: a human donor in good health.

The chain combines TRBV9 with TRBJ2-2; D is ambiguous. V dropped 6 bases and J dropped 8 bases, with 17 bases sitting between them. CDR1 is SGDLS, CDR2 YYNGEE, per germline. The CDR3 totals 14 residues. CDR3 in amino acids: CASKPGSTTGELFF. CDR3 nucleotide sequence: TGTGCCAGCAAGCCGGGCTCAACAACTGGGGAGCTGTTTTTT.

The chain has TRBV7-2 and TRBJ2-1; D ambiguous. The CDR3 consists of 13 residues. Deletions cut 5 bases from V and 8 bases from J, with 13 bases between. Germline lookup yields CDR1 SGHTA and CDR2 FQGNSA. CDR3 sequence: CASSPRAFDEQFF. The CDR3 DNA reads TGTGCCAGCAGCCCCCGGGCCTTCGATGAGCAGTTCTTC.

V and J are TRBV7-9 and TRBJ2-2, with 8 bases matching TRBD2. Germline V lookup: CDR1 SEHNR, CDR2 FQNEAQ (reference sequence). Trimming at V came to 5 bases and at J to 6 bases, leaving 11 bases not matched to a gene. The CDR3 contains 16 residues. The CDR3 loop reads CASSPGTREVPGELFF. The DNA for the CDR3 is TGTGCCAGCAGCCCCGGGACTAGAGAGGTCCCCGGGGAGCTGTTTTTT.

The CDR3 region has the DNA TGTGCCAGCAGCTTTGGTGAAAAGCTCTATGGCTACACCTTC. This translates into CASSFGEKLYGYTF. The genes are TRBV13 and TRBJ1-2, with unresolved D. Germline V CDR1 and CDR2: PRHDT, FYEKMQ (reference sequence). Trimming left V 3 bases short and J 4 bases short, with 12 bases between. The CDR3 runs to 14 residues.

This clonotype occurred a few times. The chain has TRBV29-1 and TRBJ2-1; D remains ambiguous. Germline V gene data show CDR1 as SQVTM and CDR2 as ANQGSEA. The CDR3 loop spans 10 amino acids. The V end lost 6 bases, the J end lost 6 bases, and 6 bases lay between the germline ends. This CDR3 reads CSVRFNEQFF. In DNA form, the CDR3 reads TGCAGCGTGCGTTTCAATGAGCAGTTCTTC.

This clonotype has only a few counts. V is TRBV29-1 and J is TRBJ1-2; 8 bases are a match to TRBD1. With V trimmed by 3 bases and J by 4 bases, 1 base remained unmatched. The CDR3 has 12 amino acids. Germline CDR1 and CDR2: SQVTM and ANQGSEA. The chain's CDR3 is CSVETGVYGYTF. The CDR3 region has the DNA TGCAGCGTTGAGACAGGGGTCTATGGCTACACCTTC.

The rearrangement links TRBV30 to TRBJ2-3; 11 bases align to TRBD2. The CDR3 runs 15 residues. Germline values: CDR1 GTSNPN, CDR2 SVGIG (reference sequence). V shed 3 bases, J shed 5 bases, and the junction held 7 bases outside the gene matches. CDR3 sequence reads: CAWSLLAGEGDTQYF. The CDR3 DNA is TGTGCCTGGAGCCTACTAGCGGGAGAGGGAGATACGCAGTATTTT.

The genes are TRBV24-1 and TRBJ2-3; TRBD1 matches at 8 bases. Unmatched junction bases numbered 9, after V lost 6 bases and J lost 5 bases. Looked up from germline, CDR1 is KGHDR and CDR2 is SFDVKD. This CDR3 comprises 15 residues. The CDR3 region is CATSWSGQDRDTQYF. Here the CDR3 DNA reads TGTGCCACCAGTTGGTCGGGACAGGATAGAGATACGCAGTATTTT.

The chain combines TRBV20-1 with TRBJ2-5, with D uncertain. The V gene's germline CDR1 is DFQATT and CDR2 SNEGSKA (reference sequence). The CDR3 contains 12 residues. V dropped 2 bases and J dropped 2 bases, with 6 bases sitting between them. The CDR3 nucleotides are TGCAGTGCTAGACAGGATCAAGAGACCCAGTACTTC. Protein sequence: CSARQDQETQYF.

CDR3 bases: TGTGCCAGCAGCGTTCTTGGGGGCGAGCAGTACTTC. This codes for CASSVLGGEQYF. The rearrangement joins TRBV9 to TRBJ2-7, with D perhaps TRBD1 or TRBD2 (5 bases each). Trimming shortened V by 2 bases and J by 6 bases, and 9 bases separated the two germline ends. CDR3 length: 12 residues. Germline-derived CDR1 and CDR2 are SGDLS and YYNGEE.

The CDR3 region is CASSQTTGQGNSPLHF. The CDR3 nucleotides are TGCGCCAGCAGCCAAACGACGGGACAGGGGAATTCACCCCTCCACTTT. The chain links TRBV4-3 to TRBJ1-6; 10 bases line up with TRBD1. The junction had 5 bases not matched to a gene; V was cut back by 2 bases and J by 7 bases. Germline V gene sequence: CDR1 LGHNA, CDR2 YSLEER. CDR3 size: 16 residues.

This chain uses TRBV7-9 with TRBJ1-1; D is undetermined. This CDR3 comprises 15 residues. Trimming took off 4 bases at V and 6 bases at J, with 18 bases between the two ends. Germline CDR1 is SEHNR and CDR2 is FQNEAQ (reference sequence). The CDR3, as DNA: TGTGCCAGCAGCTCGCATCGTAGTTTGAGGGCTGAAGCTTTCTTT. Protein: CASSSHRSLRAEAFF.

The V call is TRBV7-2, the J call TRBJ2-7, with 14 bases that match TRBD2. The germline V gene has CDR1 SGHTA and CDR2 FQGNSA. V dropped 5 bases and J dropped 6; count of bases not matched to a gene: 3. The CDR3 consists of 14 residues. The CDR3 here is CASSVGLAGAEQYV. CDR3 DNA sequence: TGTGCCAGCAGCGTGGGACTAGCGGGAGCCGAGCAGTACGTC.

The chain uses TRBV29-1 and TRBJ2-3, with D possibly matching TRBD2 (5 bases). Germline V CDR1 and CDR2: SQVTM, ANQGSEA. There are 13 residues in the CDR3. V lost 4 bases and J lost 3, with 11 bases in between. The CDR3 is CSVGPRGTDTQYF. The CDR3 coding sequence is TGCAGCGTTGGGCCCCGGGGAACAGATACGCAGTATTTT.

CDR3 nucleotide sequence: TGCAGTGCTAGAGACTCCGGAACTGTTTATGGCTACACCTTC. The encoded protein is CSARDSGTVYGYTF. The chain carries TRBV20-1 and TRBJ1-2; no firm D call. Trimming took off 0 bases at V and 5 bases at J, with 13 bases between the two ends. From germline, CDR1 is DFQATT and CDR2 SNEGSKA (reference sequence). CDR3 length equals 14 residues.

V usage is TRBV7-2 and J usage is TRBJ2-7; a weak D match, TRBD1 (5 bases). V lost 1 base, J lost 2 bases, and 9 bases lay in between. CDR1 and CDR2 from the germline V gene are SGHTA and FQGNSA. The CDR3 sequence is 14 residues long. For the CDR3, the DNA is TGTGCCAGCAGCTTAGATGGGGCACCCTACGAGCAGTACTTC. This codes for CASSLDGAPYEQYF.

The genes are TRBV20-1 and TRBJ1-2; 10 bases are shared with TRBD1. V shed 5 bases and J 5 bases; nucleotides not matched to a gene: 8. The germline V gene encodes CDR1 DFQATT and CDR2 SNEGSKA (reference sequence). This CDR3 contains 14 residues. The chain's CDR3 is CSARRTGGSYGYTF. The CDR3 coding sequence is TGCAGTGCTCGTCGGACAGGGGGTTCATATGGCTACACCTTC.

The J gene is TRBJ2-7, the V gene TRBV3-1; no clear D. The CDR3 has 12 amino acids. Germline V gene sequence: CDR1 LGHDT, CDR2 YNNKEL (reference sequence). The V and J ends lost 1 base and 5 bases respectively, with 6 bases between them. CDR3 in amino acids: CASSQGGHEQYF. CDR3 in DNA: TGTGCCAGCAGCCAAGGCGGCCACGAGCAGTACTTC.

The count of this clonotype is one. The chain links TRBV7-8 to TRBJ2-2; D might be TRBD1 (6 bases). The ends were cut back, 3 bases at V and 4 bases at J, with 15 bases in the middle. The CDR3 runs 16 residues. The germline V gene has CDR1 SGHVS and CDR2 FQNEAQ. CDR3 in amino acids: CASSLAYQGGTGELFF. In nucleotides, the CDR3 is TGTGCCAGCAGCTTGGCCTACCAAGGGGGCACCGGGGAGCTGTTTTTT.

The V call is TRBV15, the J call TRBJ2-5; 11 bases are shared with TRBD2. V lost 0 bases and J lost 4; bases outside the gene matches: 7. The germline gives CDR1 LNHNV, CDR2 YYDKDF (reference sequence). The CDR3 spans 17 residues. The chain's CDR3 is CATSRDWPSGGSETQYF. CDR3 nucleotide sequence: TGTGCCACCAGCAGAGATTGGCCTAGCGGGGGGTCAGAGACCCAGTACTTC.

The chain has TRBV29-1 and TRBJ2-6, with D possibly matching TRBD2 (6 bases). The CDR3 covers 13 residues. Trimming cost V 6 bases and J 0 bases, with 6 bases left between them. Germline loops: CDR1 SQVTM, CDR2 ANQGSEA. Here the CDR3 reads CSVRGSGANVLTF. The DNA for the CDR3 is TGCAGCGTGCGGGGCTCTGGGGCCAACGTCCTGACTTTC.

This chain joins TRBV15 and TRBJ1-5; 9 bases match TRBD1. This CDR3 is built from 17 residues. Germline-derived CDR1 and CDR2 are LNHNV and YYDKDF (reference sequence). V was clipped by 3 bases and J by 7 bases; unmatched bases: 13. Here the CDR3 DNA reads TGTGCCACCAGCAGCTGGACAGGGGCGCTCCGTGGGCAGCCCCAGCATTTT. Protein sequence: CATSSWTGALRGQPQHF.

This clonotype is a singleton in its sample. The chain combines TRBV27 with TRBJ1-6; a weak D match, TRBD1 (6 bases). Per the germline V gene, CDR1 is MNHEY and CDR2 is SMNVEV (reference sequence). The V end lost 8 bases, the J end lost 9 bases, and 20 bases lay between the germline ends. The CDR3 is made up of 15 amino acids. CDR3 nucleotides: TGTGCCAGCTCGGAGACGCAGGGGATTGGTTCACCCCTCCACTTT. It translates to CASSETQGIGSPLHF.

The rearrangement joins TRBV24-1 to TRBJ2-1; TRBD1 is a possible D gene (6 bases). The V gene lost 9 bases and the J gene lost 3 bases, with 14 bases spanning the gap. This CDR3 has 14 amino acids. Looked up from germline, CDR1 is KGHDR and CDR2 is SFDVKD. The CDR3 DNA is TGTGCCACCTCCCCTGGGGGCGGCTACAATGAGCAGTTCTTC. Its translation: CATSPGGGYNEQFF.

The CDR3 region has the DNA TGCAGCGTTCAGCGGGGGGGGAACAATGAGCAGTTCTTC. Its translation is CSVQRGGNNEQFF. V usage is TRBV29-1 and J usage is TRBJ2-1; 10 positions agree with TRBD2. Germline V CDR1 and CDR2: SQVTM, ANQGSEA. The CDR3 is 13 amino acids. V gave up 5 bases and J gave up 5 bases; unmatched junction bases: 3.

This clonotype was found once. The chain is built from TRBV15 and TRBJ2-1; D is possibly TRBD2 (6 bases). This CDR3 region has 16 residues. CDR1 is LNHNV and CDR2 is YYDKDF in the germline V gene (reference sequence). V lost 0 bases and J 4 bases, leaving 13 bases between the germline ends. The CDR3, as DNA: TGTGCCACCAGCAGAGATAGATCTAGCGCTTACAATGAGCAGTTCTTC. Translating it yields CATSRDRSSAYNEQFF.

This clonotype was seen only once. V and J are TRBV20-1 and TRBJ2-7; 12 nucleotides line up with TRBD2. The ends lost 1 base at V and 9 bases at J; junction bases unmatched: 7. This CDR3 spans 14 amino acids. The germline V gene encodes CDR1 DFQATT and CDR2 SNEGSKA (reference sequence). CDR3 protein: CSARVTSGGPGQYF. CDR3 DNA: TGCAGTGCTAGAGTAACTAGCGGGGGGCCCGGGCAGTACTTC.

This rearrangement joins TRBV20-1 to TRBJ2-5, with 11 bases fitting TRBD2. V was pared by 6 bases and J by 4 bases, with 16 bases of the junction left unmatched. This CDR3 spans 17 amino acids. The germline V gene has CDR1 DFQATT and CDR2 SNEGSKA (reference sequence). The CDR3 DNA sequence: TGCAGTGCCCCCCGACGGACTAGCGGGCCGATCACAGAGACCCAGTACTTC. It specifies CSAPRRTSGPITETQYF.